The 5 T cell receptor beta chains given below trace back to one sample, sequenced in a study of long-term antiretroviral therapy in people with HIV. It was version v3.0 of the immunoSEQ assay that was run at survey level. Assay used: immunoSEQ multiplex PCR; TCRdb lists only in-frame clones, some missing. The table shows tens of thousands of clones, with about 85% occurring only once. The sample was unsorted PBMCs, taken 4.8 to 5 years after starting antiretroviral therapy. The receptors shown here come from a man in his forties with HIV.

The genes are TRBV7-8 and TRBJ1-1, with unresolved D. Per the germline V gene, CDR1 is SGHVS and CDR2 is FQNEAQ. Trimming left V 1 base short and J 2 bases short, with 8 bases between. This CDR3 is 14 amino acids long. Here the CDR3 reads CASSLVSGNTEAFF. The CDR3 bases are TGTGCCAGCAGCTTAGTGTCAGGAAACACTGAAGCTTTCTTT.

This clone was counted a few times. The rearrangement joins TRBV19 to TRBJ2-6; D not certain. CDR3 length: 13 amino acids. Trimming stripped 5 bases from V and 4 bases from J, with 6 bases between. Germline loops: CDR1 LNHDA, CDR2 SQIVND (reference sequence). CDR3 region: CASSLYGANVLTF. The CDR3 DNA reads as TGTGCCAGTAGTCTTTACGGGGCCAACGTCCTGACTTTC.

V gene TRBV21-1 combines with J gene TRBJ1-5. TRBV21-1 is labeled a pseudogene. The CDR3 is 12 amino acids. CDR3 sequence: CASRTWGQPQHF. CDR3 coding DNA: TGTGCCAGCAGGACATGGGGTCAGCCCCAGCATTTT.

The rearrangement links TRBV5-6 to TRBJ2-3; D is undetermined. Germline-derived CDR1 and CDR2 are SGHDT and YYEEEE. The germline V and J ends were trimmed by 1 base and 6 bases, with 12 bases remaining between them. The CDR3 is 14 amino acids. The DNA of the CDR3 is TGTGCCAGCAGCTTGATTAGACGCTTCGATACGCAGTATTTT. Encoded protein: CASSLIRRFDTQYF. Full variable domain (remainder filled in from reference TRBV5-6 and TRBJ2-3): DAGVTQSPTHLIKTRGQQVTLRCSPKSGHDTVSWYQQALGQGPQFIFQYYEEEERQRGNFPDRFSGHQFPNYSSELNVNALLLGDSALYLCASSLIRRFDTQYFGPGTRLTVL.

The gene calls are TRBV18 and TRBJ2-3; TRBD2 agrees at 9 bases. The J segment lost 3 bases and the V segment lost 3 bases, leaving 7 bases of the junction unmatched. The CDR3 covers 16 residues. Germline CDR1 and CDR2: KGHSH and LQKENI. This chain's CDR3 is CASSPNSGSGTDTQYF. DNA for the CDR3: TGTGCCAGCTCACCCAATAGCGGGAGCGGTACAGATACGCAGTATTTT.